This TCR beta chain was sequenced in a study of cytomegalovirus exposure and HLA in healthy donors. Study-level results: A missense variant in DCLRE1C was later tied to TCR beta V- and J-gene trimming. Associated with cytomegalovirus, according to the listing, were some 150 TCR beta chains. Some segments of the V type, notably TRBV6-2 and TRBV6-3, were excluded as indistinguishable.

Both 60 Vbeta primers and 13 Jbeta primers went into the PCR. TCRdb's table, derived via immunoSEQ multiplex PCR, lists solely in-frame clones and lacks some. The sample shows fewer than 200,000 clones, around 68% of them seen only once. This clone was seen only once. Its antigen is unidentified. The CDR3 extends over 15 amino acids. With 2 bases removed from V and 7 bases from J, the gap between germline ends came to 13 bases. Germline CDR1 SGDLS, CDR2 YYNGEE. Nominal health characterized the donors when sampled, though unrecorded immune exposures were likely. This clonotype was sampled from a girl aged 10 to 17 in good health and CMV-seronegative. The sample comprised PBMCs. The rearrangement joins TRBV9 to TRBJ1-6; perhaps TRBD1 as D (5 bases). The CDR3 coding sequence is TGTGCCAGCAGCGTCCAGGGATCCTGGAATTCACCCCTCCACTTT. Translation: CASSVQGSWNSPLHF. Filled out from reference TRBV9 and TRBJ1-6, the complete variable domain reads DSGVTQTPKHLITATGQRVTLRCSPRSGDLSVYWYQQSLDQGLQFLIQYYNGEERAKGNILERFSAQQFPDLHSELNLSSLELGDSALYFCASSVQGSWNSPLHFGNGTRLTVT.